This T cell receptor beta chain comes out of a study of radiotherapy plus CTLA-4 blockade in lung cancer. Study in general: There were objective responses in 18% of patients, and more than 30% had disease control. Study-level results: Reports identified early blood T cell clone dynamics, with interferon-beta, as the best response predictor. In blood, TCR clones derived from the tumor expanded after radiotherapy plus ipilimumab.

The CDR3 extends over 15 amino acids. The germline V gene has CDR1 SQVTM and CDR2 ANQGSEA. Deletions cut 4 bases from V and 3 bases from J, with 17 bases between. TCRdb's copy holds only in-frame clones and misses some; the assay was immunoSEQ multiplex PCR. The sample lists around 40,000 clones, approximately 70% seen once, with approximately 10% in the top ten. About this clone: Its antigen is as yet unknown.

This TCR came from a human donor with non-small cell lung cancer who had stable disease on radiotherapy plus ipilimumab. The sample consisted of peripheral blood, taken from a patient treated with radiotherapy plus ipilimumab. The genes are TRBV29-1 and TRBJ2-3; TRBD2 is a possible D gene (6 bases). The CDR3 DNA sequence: TGCAGCGTTGGAGAGGGAGGCAGGGTGACAGATACGCAGTATTTT. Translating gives CSVGEGGRVTDTQYF.